Listed below are T cell receptor beta chains from one sample, sequenced in a study of T cells in Graves' hyperthyroidism and ophthalmopathy. TCRdb re-analysed the multiplex PCR reads in MiXCR, keeping a single row per CDR3 protein. The table includes 610,000 or so distinct CDR3 sequences, 40% to 55% detected once. The sequenced material came from peripheral blood or thyroid tissue (not recorded which). These TCRs come from a woman aged 18-30 years with Graves' hyperthyroidism. Each CDR3 is given with its conserved first and last residue. A D gene is named only where the DNA matches it firmly. Rows may omit the clone size; those that give it use once, few, many or a size class.

CDR3	DNA	size	D	V	J
CASSYREGLNTEAFF	TGTGCCAGCAGTTACAGGGAGGGGCTGAACACTGAAGCTTTCTTT	many	.	TRBV6-2/TRBV6-3	TRBJ1-1
CASSPTGTRYEQYF	TGTGCCAGCAGCCCGACAGGGACGCGTTACGAGCAGTACTTC	many	TRBD1	TRBV7-2	TRBJ2-7
CSVDGGGYTF	TGCAGCGTTGACGGCGGTGGCTACACCTTC	.	.	TRBV29-1	TRBJ1-2
CASSFRQNTEAFF	TGTGCCAGCAGTTTTCGTCAGAACACTGAAGCTTTCTTT	many	.	TRBV12-3/TRBV12-4	TRBJ1-1
CASSLEDGIYEQYF	TGTGCCAGCAGCTTAGAGGATGGAATCTACGAGCAGTACTTC	many	.	TRBV11-3	TRBJ2-7
CASSYYTAHSPLHF	TGTGCCAGCAGTTACTATACAGCACACTCACCCCTCCACTTT	many	.	TRBV6-5	TRBJ1-6
CASSWGWGSTDTQYF	TGTGCCAGCAGCTGGGGTTGGGGTAGCACAGATACGCAGTATTTT	few	.	TRBV9	TRBJ2-3
CASSTPGQGSYNEQYF	TGTGCCAGCAGCACTCCGGGACAGGGCTCCTACAATGAGCAGTACTTC	once	TRBD1	TRBV7-8	TRBJ2-7
CASSPPRLSGRANYGYTF	TGTGCCAGCTCACCACCGAGGTTGTCAGGGAGAGCTAACTATGGCTACACCTTC	few	.	TRBV18	TRBJ1-2
CASSPTRGWEQYF	TGTGCCAGCAGCCCGACCCGGGGGTGGGAGCAGTACTTC	.	.	TRBV7-8	TRBJ2-7
CASSISEASVDTQYF	TGTGCCAGTAGTATCAGTGAGGCGTCAGTTGATACGCAGTATTTT	.	.	TRBV19	TRBJ2-3
CASSQQGGTDTQYF	TGTGCCAGCAGTCAACAGGGGGGCACAGATACGCAGTATTTT	.	TRBD1	TRBV5-4	TRBJ2-3
CASSPGVAGGPDIQYF	TGTGCCAGCAGCCCAGGGGTAGCGGGAGGGCCGGACATTCAGTACTTC	once	TRBD2	TRBV11-2	TRBJ2-4
CASSLETGSNGYTF	TGTGCCAGCAGCTTAGAGACAGGGAGCAATGGCTACACCTTC	.	TRBD1	TRBV7-8	TRBJ1-2
CASSPRGRMYEQYF	TGTGCCAGCTCCCCCCGCGGGAGGATGTACGAGCAGTACTTC	.	TRBD2	TRBV2	TRBJ2-7
CSARRGRRDTEAFF	TGCAGTGCTCGTAGGGGGCGCAGGGACACTGAAGCTTTCTTT	many	TRBD1	TRBV20-1	TRBJ1-1